These T cell receptor beta chains were read from a single sample in a study of T cell responses to AZD1222 COVID-19 vaccine. Generated by immunoSEQ multiplex PCR, the TCRdb table keeps only in-frame clones and is missing some. The repertoire has 140,000 to 150,000 clones, around 87% of them found once; the top ten carry about 1.5%. This material consisted of peripheral blood, taken on day 0 of AZD1222 vaccination. These receptor sequences come from an adult in good health. CDR3s include the opening cysteine and the closing phenylalanine or tryptophan. Each record gives: D gene, clone size, J gene, V gene, CDR3 protein, CDR3 DNA. A D gene is named only where the DNA matches it firmly. Only part of the rows carry a size: once, few, many, or a class if the clone is expanded.

D gene: .; clone size: .; J gene: TRBJ1-4; V gene: TRBV9; CDR3 protein: CASSVGVNPNEKLFF; CDR3 DNA: TGTGCCAGCAGCGTAGGGGTAAACCCGAATGAAAAACTGTTTTTT
D gene: TRBD1; clone size: .; J gene: TRBJ1-5; V gene: TRBV19; CDR3 protein: CASSIKGQGGALVNQPQHF; CDR3 DNA: TGTGCCAGTAGTATAAAGGGACAGGGCGGCGCCCTAGTCAATCAGCCCCAGCATTTT
D gene: .; clone size: once; J gene: TRBJ2-1; V gene: TRBV10-1; CDR3 protein: CASNLAITSYNEQFF; CDR3 DNA: TGCGCCAGCAATTTGGCAATAACGTCCTACAATGAGCAGTTCTTC
D gene: TRBD2; clone size: .; J gene: TRBJ2-1; V gene: TRBV5-1; CDR3 protein: CASSTGTSGDLWAEQFF; CDR3 DNA: TGCGCCAGCAGCACGGGGACTAGCGGGGATCTCTGGGCTGAGCAGTTCTTC
D gene: TRBD1; clone size: .; J gene: TRBJ1-5; V gene: TRBV7-8; CDR3 protein: CASSSLARGQGVGQPQHF; CDR3 DNA: TGTGCCAGCAGCTCCCTTGCTCGGGGACAGGGGGTGGGTCAGCCCCAGCATTTT
D gene: .; clone size: .; J gene: TRBJ2-4; V gene: TRBV2; CDR3 protein: CASTPESAKNIQYF; CDR3 DNA: TGTGCCAGCACCCCCGAGTCGGCCAAAAACATTCAGTACTTC
D gene: .; clone size: .; J gene: TRBJ2-7; V gene: TRBV30; CDR3 protein: CAWSEGVGNYEQYF; CDR3 DNA: TGTGCCTGGAGTGAGGGGGTTGGGAACTACGAGCAGTACTTC
D gene: .; clone size: .; J gene: TRBJ1-1; V gene: TRBV2; CDR3 protein: CASRVPGQAFF; CDR3 DNA: TGTGCCAGCAGGGTTCCGGGCCAAGCTTTCTTT
D gene: .; clone size: .; J gene: TRBJ1-2; V gene: TRBV30; CDR3 protein: CAWARQPVTFGYGYTF; CDR3 DNA: TGTGCCTGGGCCCGGCAACCGGTGACTTTCGGCTATGGCTACACCTTC
D gene: .; clone size: .; J gene: TRBJ1-5; V gene: TRBV7-2; CDR3 protein: CASSLVGNQPQHF; CDR3 DNA: TGTGCCAGCAGCTTAGTAGGCAATCAGCCCCAGCATTTT
D gene: .; clone size: once; J gene: TRBJ2-2; V gene: TRBV5-4; CDR3 protein: CASSLRLAGLATGELFF; CDR3 DNA: TGTGCCAGCAGCTTGCGGTTAGCAGGGTTGGCCACCGGGGAGCTGTTTTTT
D gene: .; clone size: .; J gene: TRBJ1-1; V gene: TRBV4-2; CDR3 protein: CASTPGRQNTEAFF; CDR3 DNA: TGTGCCAGCACCCCGGGACGGCAGAACACTGAAGCTTTCTTT
D gene: .; clone size: .; J gene: TRBJ2-1; V gene: TRBV6-5; CDR3 protein: CASSYSKLRSYNEQFF; CDR3 DNA: TGTGCCAGCAGTTACTCGAAGCTCCGATCCTACAATGAGCAGTTCTTC
D gene: .; clone size: .; J gene: TRBJ2-1; V gene: TRBV7-6; CDR3 protein: CASSLAGQPANEQFF; CDR3 DNA: TGTGCCAGCAGCTTAGCTGGGCAGCCGGCGAATGAGCAGTTCTTC
D gene: TRBD1; clone size: many; J gene: TRBJ2-7; V gene: TRBV3-1/TRBV3-2; CDR3 protein: CASSQATGGMNEQYF; CDR3 DNA: TGTGCCAGCAGCCAAGCTACAGGGGGGATGAACGAGCAGTACTTC